What follows is one T cell receptor beta chain and its context. PCR involved 60 Vbeta and 13 Jbeta primers. This table comes from immunoSEQ multiplex PCR, and its TCRdb copy is limited to in-frame clones, with some not included. The repertoire has 200,000 or so clones, about 85% of them found once; the top ten carry 0.39%. V was pared by 3 bases and J by 7 bases, with 7 bases of the junction left unmatched. This CDR3 region has 16 residues. Germline V gene data show CDR1 as ENHRY and CDR2 as SYGVKD. This record belongs to a study of cytomegalovirus exposure and HLA in healthy donors. The sample consisted of PBMCs. This TCR was sampled from a male donor in good health and CMV-seropositive. This chain connects TRBV10-3 to TRBJ2-1; 12 nucleotides agree with TRBD1. The CDR3 nucleotides are TGTGCCATCAGTGAACCGGGACAGGGGGCTAGGAATGAGCAGTTCTTC. Encoded protein: CAISEPGQGARNEQFF.